This T cell receptor (beta chain) came from a study of blood T cell repertoires in COVID-19. Repertoires were generated with immunoSEQ multiplex PCR, while TCRdb's copy carries only in-frame clones and drops some. The profile shows approximately 270,000 clones, 70% to 90% of them singletons. CDR1 and CDR2 from the germline V gene are MDHEN and SYDVKM. The CDR3 runs to 14 residues. V was clipped by 2 bases and J by 10 bases, with 17 bases between them. The sequenced sample consisted of PBMCs or T cells enriched from blood (not recorded which). The sequence was obtained from a woman in her 30s who had recovered from COVID-19. The rearrangement uses TRBV28 and TRBJ1-1; no reliable D call. The CDR3 is CASSLGEEARGAFF. CDR3 DNA: TGTGCCAGCAGTTTAGGGGAGGAGGCTCGGGGAGCTTTCTTT.